This T cell receptor (beta chain) is drawn from a study of T cells after yellow fever vaccination. This clonotype came up a few times. 5'RACE template switching produced TCR cDNA carrying a universal primer site and UMIs. TCRdb re-called the 5' RACE reads through MiXCR, storing one row per CDR3 protein. The repertoire includes hundreds of thousands of distinct CDR3 sequences, around 10% of them detected once, and less than 20% sits in the top ten. This specimen was PBMCs, taken on the day of the first yellow fever vaccination. The TCR sequence derives from a man younger than 30 who received the YFV17D yellow fever vaccine.

The CDR3 spells CSASRGRYNEQFF. In DNA, the CDR3 is TGCAGTGCTAGCCGGGGCCGTTACAATGAGCAGTTCTTC. The chain uses TRBV20-1 and TRBJ2-1; D may correspond to TRBD1 or TRBD2 (5 bases each). V shed 3 bases and J shed 4 bases, with 10 bases lying between them. The CDR3 totals 13 residues. The germline CDR1 and CDR2 sequences are DFQATT and SNEGSKA (reference sequence).